Reported below is one T cell receptor beta chain. Antigen unknown. Hyperthyroidism of Graves' type that showed no ophthalmopathy progression within 18 months was stable. The data originate from a study of T cells in Graves' hyperthyroidism and ophthalmopathy. TCR beta CDR3 regions were amplified from RNA. Using the HTBI primer set, a first-round RT-PCR was run on the TCR CDR3. A single record per CDR3 protein comes from TCRdb applying MiXCR to the multiplex PCR reads. The data contain around 760,000 distinct CDR3 sequences, about a third of them singletons. Germline assignment: CDR1 SEHNR and CDR2 FQNEAQ (reference sequence). This CDR3 has 19 residues. V lost 6 bases to trimming and J lost 2 bases; unmatched junction nucleotides: 20. General study points: Blood samples included most of the expanded thyroid clonotypes exceeding 0.001.

The rearrangement uses TRBV7-9 and TRBJ2-7; 9 nucleotides align to TRBD2. The TCR was taken from a woman aged 40-49 years with Graves' hyperthyroidism. Specimen: blood. The CDR3 here is CASSSPFASGIEVTYEQYF. CDR3 nucleotides: TGTGCCAGCAGTTCCCCGTTCGCTAGCGGGATTGAAGTCACCTACGAGCAGTACTTC.